This T cell receptor beta chain derives from a study of CDR3 diversity in severe acne (dated by TCRdb to the late 2010s). The sample holds a few counts of this clonotype. Its antigen is currently not known. This CDR3 is missing its conserved last phenylalanine or tryptophan, likely due to a read error. The library was produced with PCR. Sequenced using an Illumina HiSeq 2000. TCRdb passed the public sequencing reads through fastp at Q25 and MiXCR, retaining productive beta sequences. Each entry is one CDR3 protein sequence, shown with its most common DNA and genes. The sample contains almost 85,000 distinct CDR3 sequences, about 54% of them found a single time. In total, the top ten clones hold 13% to 15% of the sample. Inclusive of both ends, the CDR3 amounts to 14 amino acids. Just the 42-base CDR3 DNA is kept, in frame starting at base 1. The junction shows trimming of 5 bases on V and 6 bases on J, and the gene matches do not reach 6 bases of it. The germline V gene gives CDR1 as SGHTA and CDR2 as FQGTGA.

The receptor was derived from a male donor in good health, without acne. The specimen was blood. The chain is encoded by TRBV7-3 joined to TRBJ1-4, with 7 bases aligning to TRBD1. DNA sequence: TGTGCCAGCAGCCCCGACAGGGACTATGAAAAACTGTTTCTT. This encodes CASSPDRDYEKLFL.